This is a list of T cell receptor beta chains from one sample in a study of cytomegalovirus exposure and HLA in healthy donors. The assay was immunoSEQ multiplex PCR, and TCRdb's table has in-frame clones only and misses some. Found here are approximately 190,000 clones, 82% of them singletons; the top ten hold 0.075% to 0.1%. The sample consisted of PBMCs. These receptor sequences come from a boy aged 2 to 9 in good health and CMV-seronegative. The CDR3 runs from the conserved cysteine through the conserved F or W. The order of the fields is V gene, CDR3 length, J gene, CDR3 protein.

TRBV27	14	TRBJ1-6	CASRGAGGNSPLHF
TRBV9	16	TRBJ2-3	CASSVASGGKTDTQYF
TRBV9	14	TRBJ1-3	CVSSADRVGNTIYF
TRBV13	14	TRBJ2-4	CASSTGTSRNIQYF
TRBV5-1	13	TRBJ2-5	CASREDYQETQYF
TRBV29-1	11	TRBJ1-2	CSVEGPGGYTF
TRBV13	13	TRBJ1-1	CASSSEGRCEAFF
TRBV4-3	18	TRBJ1-3	CASSQDDPGSFSGNTIYF
TRBV29-1	16	TRBJ2-1	CSVEDRVGGVINEQFF
TRBV7-2	16	TRBJ2-7	CASSLRGRGGPYEQYF
TRBV18	16	TRBJ2-2	CASSPGLAGNTGELFF
TRBV7-2	15	TRBJ2-3	CASSLEGGRRDTQYF
TRBV4-3	13	TRBJ2-4	CASSRGPGDIQYF
TRBV19	15	TRBJ1-5	CASISTGFSNQPQHF
TRBV6-5	15	TRBJ1-5	CASSARTYSNQPQHF
TRBV10-3	11	TRBJ2-7	CAILGDYEQYF
TRBV11-3	15	TRBJ2-1	CASSRGRSSYNEQFF
TRBV18	12	TRBJ2-7	CASSPLSYEQYF
TRBV5-1	13	TRBJ2-7	CASSLGGLYEQYF
TRBV29-1	15	TRBJ2-5	CSVGDFPPSGETQYF
TRBV19	16	TRBJ2-2	CASSPNLFRGFGELFF
TRBV6-6	15	TRBJ1-5	CASSYIQGINQPQHF
TRBV18	15	TRBJ2-5	CASSPGRSLEETQYF
TRBV27	13	TRBJ1-1	CASRYRGSTEAFF
TRBV6-6	14	TRBJ1-2	CASSSLGGDGGYTF
TRBV6-6	16	TRBJ1-2	CASSYSRGFRGYGYTF
TRBV7-8	15	TRBJ1-1	CASSLVERGATEAFF
TRBV6-5	13	TRBJ1-2	CASSGQANYGYTF
TRBV5-1	16	TRBJ2-7	CASSRTSGQGFYEQYF